This T cell receptor beta chain was captured in a study of identical twins. Trimming pared 0 bases from V and 2 bases from J, leaving 15 bases between. The CDR3 is 17 residues long. Germline assignment: CDR1 LGHNA and CDR2 YSLEER. This clonotype has at least ten counts. Its antigen is unknown. TCRdb itself ran the 5' RACE reads through MiXCR, one entry per CDR3 protein. The profile shows 200,000 to 250,000 distinct CDR3 sequences, under 10% of them singletons. Findings of the study overall: Within monozygotic twins, out-of-frame TCR alpha sharing was underestimated by the models. The conclusions drew on cross-sectional statistical analysis instead of tracking the same donors. Potential partial confounding of zero-insertion analyses by invariant MAIT and iNKT cells was noted.

The data also belong to a second study, concerning yellow fever vaccine responses in identical twins. That paper adds: As reported, the vaccine T cell response of twins seemed partly convergent and partly personalized.

The sequenced sample consisted of memory (CD45RO+) T cells sorted from blood. J is TRBJ2-3 and V is TRBV4-3; TRBD2 is a possible D gene (5 bases). This sequence was found in a woman between 18 and 29 years old in good health. CDR3 amino acids: CASSQEKSSPVTDTQYF. The CDR3 nucleotides read TGCGCCAGCAGCCAAGAAAAATCTAGCCCCGTCACAGATACGCAGTATTTT.